Described below is a single TCR beta chain sequence and its context. Which antigen it targets is not known. Base quality data are lacking; no much larger clone is found one base away. The data belong to a study of blood T cell repertoires in COVID-19 (dated by TCRdb to 2020 to 2021). With regard to the full study: Collaborator samples came from the United States, Italy and Spain and covered acute and convalescent phases of COVID-19. The prospective study material was composed of cDNA or gDNA derived from T cells, B-cell-depleted T cells, or PBMCs. Deeply sampled blood TCRbeta repertoires from subjects exposed to, actively infected with, or recovered from COVID-19 were included in the dataset. The repertoires were made available in a free public database intended to serve as a resource for research on the immune response to SARS-CoV-2. The samples were drawn from two sources: the first 160 participants of the ongoing ImmuneRACE study, and about 1,300 subjects contributed by 6 global collaborators. A de-identified subject ID, COVID-19 status, age in years and sex were almost always included in the sample metadata. HLA class I and class II types, where available, came from metadata supplied by the sample provider rather than from assay-based typing.

For this chain, trimming is 2 bases at the V end and 7 bases at the J end, and the number of junction bases without a gene match is 8. The CDR3 goes from the cysteine to the phenylalanine over 16 residues. Here the CDR3 DNA is all that survives: 48 bases in frame from base 1. CDR1 SGHDT and CDR2 YYEEEE were looked up in the germline V gene. At one collaborating source in Seattle, patients were enrolled during active infection and were followed longitudinally through the course of disease. Whole blood was collected in K2EDTA tubes by collaborating institutions according to the institutions' own protocols. For TCRbeta analysis, collaborators shipped samples as frozen whole blood, isolated PBMCs, or DNA extracted from either of those sample types. TCRbeta CDR3 regions were amplified from genomic DNA using the immunoSEQ Assay, a bias-controlled multiplex PCR. In the authors' own workflow: Nucleated cell counts per sample were estimated from amplification of reference gene primers within the assay. To quantify the absolute abundance of each unique TCRbeta CDR3 rearrangement, sequence reads were collapsed and filtered. Productive Simpson clonality was computed per sample as the square root of Simpson's diversity index over productive rearrangements. TCRdb stores this immuneACCESS table with in-frame sequences only. Part of the clones is absent; in the studies checked, under half of the shortfall reflects unresolved V genes, and no reason is known for the rest. From that table come the V and J calls and clone size; the DNA was used to work out D and trimming. This sample has about 370,000 clones in its table, and about 90% of those were observed once. The top ten constitute around 9.3% of the sample.

Results the study describes overall, beyond this receptor: Clinical and demographic metadata were provided uncurated, with the amount varying by source and participant.

The sequence came from a woman aged 25-40 years with COVID-19, enrolled during active disease. Sequenced sample: peripheral blood. The rearranged chain carries TRBV5-6 and TRBJ1-6; TRBD1 agrees with 8 junctional bases. The sequenced DNA is TGTGCCAGCAGCTTTCTTGCAGGGGGCGGGAATTCACCCCTCCACTTT. Translation gives CASSFLAGGGNSPLHF.